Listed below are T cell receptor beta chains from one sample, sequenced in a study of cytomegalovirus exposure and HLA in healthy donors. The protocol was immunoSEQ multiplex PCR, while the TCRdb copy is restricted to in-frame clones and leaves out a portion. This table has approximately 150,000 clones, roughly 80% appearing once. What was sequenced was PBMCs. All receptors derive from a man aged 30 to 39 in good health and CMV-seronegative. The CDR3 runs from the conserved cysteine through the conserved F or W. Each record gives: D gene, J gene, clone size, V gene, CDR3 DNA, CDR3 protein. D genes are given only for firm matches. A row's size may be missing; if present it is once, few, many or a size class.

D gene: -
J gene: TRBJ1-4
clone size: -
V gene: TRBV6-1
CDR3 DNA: TGTGCCAGCAGTGAAGTCAGGGCTGGTGAAAAACTGTTTTTT
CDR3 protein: CASSEVRAGEKLFF

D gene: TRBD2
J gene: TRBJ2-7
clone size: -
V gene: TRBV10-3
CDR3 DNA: TGTGCCATCAGCCCCGGACTAGCGACCAACTACGAGCAGTACTTC
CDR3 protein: CAISPGLATNYEQYF

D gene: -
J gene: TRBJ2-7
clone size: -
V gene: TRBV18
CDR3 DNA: TGTGCCAGCTCACCTCTTTCCGTAATAACTTACGAGCAGTACTTC
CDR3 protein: CASSPLSVITYEQYF

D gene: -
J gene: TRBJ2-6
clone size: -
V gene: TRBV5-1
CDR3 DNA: TGCGCCAGCAGCTTGGTAGCCGGCTCTGGGGCCAACGTCCTGACTTTC
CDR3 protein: CASSLVAGSGANVLTF

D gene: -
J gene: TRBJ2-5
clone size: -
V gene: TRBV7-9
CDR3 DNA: TGTGCCAGCAGCATGACAACCCAAGAGACCCAGTACTTC
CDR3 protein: CASSMTTQETQYF

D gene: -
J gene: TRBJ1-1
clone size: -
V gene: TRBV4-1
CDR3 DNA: TGCGCCAGCAGCCAAGTAGTTTCAAGGGGTTCGTATACAGTGGACACTGAAGCTTTCTTT
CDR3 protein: CASSQVVSRGSYTVDTEAFF

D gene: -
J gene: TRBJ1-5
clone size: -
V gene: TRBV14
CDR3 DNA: TGTGCCAGCAGCCAAGCGGGGGAGTCGAATATAGCAAATCAGCCCCAGCATTTT
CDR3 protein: CASSQAGESNIANQPQHF

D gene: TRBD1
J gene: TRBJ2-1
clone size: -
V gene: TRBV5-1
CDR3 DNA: TGCGCCAGCACCTCCGGGACAGGATGGTCGGTTGCCTACAATGAGCAGTTCTTC
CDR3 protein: CASTSGTGWSVAYNEQFF

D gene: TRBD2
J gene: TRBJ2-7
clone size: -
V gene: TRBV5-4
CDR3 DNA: TGTGCCAGCAGCTTGATGGCGGGAGGGCCCTACGAGCAGTACTTC
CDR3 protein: CASSLMAGGPYEQYF

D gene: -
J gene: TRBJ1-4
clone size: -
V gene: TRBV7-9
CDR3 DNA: TGTGCCAGCAGCTTCGGGAGGGGGGGGACTAATGAAAAACTGTTTTTT
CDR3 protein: CASSFGRGGTNEKLFF

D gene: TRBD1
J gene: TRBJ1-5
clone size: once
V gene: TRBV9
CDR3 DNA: TGTGCGCAGTTAAAGGGGGCAAGTCAGCCCCAGCATTTT
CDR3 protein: CAQLKGASQPQHF

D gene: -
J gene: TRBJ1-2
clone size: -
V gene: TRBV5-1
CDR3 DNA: TGCGCCAGCAGCTTGGGACAGCCTAACTATGGCTACACCTTC
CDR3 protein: CASSLGQPNYGYTF

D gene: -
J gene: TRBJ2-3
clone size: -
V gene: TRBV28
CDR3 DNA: TGTGCCAGCAAGGGGAGCACAGATACGCAGTATTTT
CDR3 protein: CASKGSTDTQYF

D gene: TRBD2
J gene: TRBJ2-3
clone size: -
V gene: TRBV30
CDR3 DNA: TGTGCCTGGAGTGTACGTCTAGCGGAACAGTATTTT
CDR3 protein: CAWSVRLAEQYF

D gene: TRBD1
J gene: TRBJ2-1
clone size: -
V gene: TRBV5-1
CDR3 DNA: TGCGCCAGCAGCGAGCGGGACAGGGCTTACAATGAGCAGTTCTTC
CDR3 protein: CASSERDRAYNEQFF

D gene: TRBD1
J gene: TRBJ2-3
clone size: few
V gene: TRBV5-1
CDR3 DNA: TGCGCCAGCACCCGGGACAGGGGGTCGGATACGCAGTATTTT
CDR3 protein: CASTRDRGSDTQYF

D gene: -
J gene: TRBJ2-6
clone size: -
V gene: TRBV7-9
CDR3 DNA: TGTGCCAGCAGTTTAGATTCCGGGAACTCTCTCTCTGGGGCCAACGTCCTGACTTTC
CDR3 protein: CASSLDSGNSLSGANVLTF

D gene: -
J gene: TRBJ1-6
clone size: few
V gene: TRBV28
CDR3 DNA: TGTGCCAGCAGTTTGCGGAAGGCACCCCTCCACTTT
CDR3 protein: CASSLRKAPLHF

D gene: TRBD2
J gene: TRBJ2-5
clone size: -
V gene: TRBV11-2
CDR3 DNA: TGTGCCAGCAGCTTAGGGGGTAGCGGGGGGGGAGGGGAGACCCAGTACTTC
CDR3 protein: CASSLGGSGGGGETQYF

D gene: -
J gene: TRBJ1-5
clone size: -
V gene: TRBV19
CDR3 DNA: TGTGCCAGTAGTATGACAGACAAGGGCAATCAGCCCCAGCATTTT
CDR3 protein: CASSMTDKGNQPQHF

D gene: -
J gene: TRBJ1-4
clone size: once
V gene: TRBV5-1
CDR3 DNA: TGCGCCAGCAGCTTGGCGGGCTCCTCGTGGCTGGAGGACGAAAAACTGTTTTTT
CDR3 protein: CASSLAGSSWLEDEKLFF

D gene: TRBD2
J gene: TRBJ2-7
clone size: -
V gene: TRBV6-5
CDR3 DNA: TGTGCCAGCAGGGACGGGCTAGCGGGACTCTACGAGCAGTACTTC
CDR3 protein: CASRDGLAGLYEQYF

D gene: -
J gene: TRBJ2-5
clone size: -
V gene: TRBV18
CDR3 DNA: TGTGCCAGCTCAACAACCCAAGAGACCCAGTACTTC
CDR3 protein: CASSTTQETQYF

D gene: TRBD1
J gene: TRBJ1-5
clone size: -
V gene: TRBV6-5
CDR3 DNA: TGTGCCAGCAGTGACAGGGTTGGGAATCAGCCCCAGCATTTT
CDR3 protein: CASSDRVGNQPQHF

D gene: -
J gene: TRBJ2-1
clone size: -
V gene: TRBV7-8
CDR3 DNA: TGTGCCAGCAGCTTCGCGACGGGTGAGCAGTTCTTC
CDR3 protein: CASSFATGEQFF

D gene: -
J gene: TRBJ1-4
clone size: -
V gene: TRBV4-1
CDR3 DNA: TGCGCCAGCAGCCAAGGGTTAACAGAGTTTGAAAAACTGTTTTTT
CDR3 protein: CASSQGLTEFEKLFF

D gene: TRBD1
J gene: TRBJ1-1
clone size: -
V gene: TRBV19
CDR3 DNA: TGTGCCAGTACCCCGGTGGCAGGGGGCTTAACTGAAGCTTTCTTT
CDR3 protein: CASTPVAGGLTEAFF

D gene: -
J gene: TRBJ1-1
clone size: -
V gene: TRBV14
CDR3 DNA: TGTGCCAGCAGCCAAGGAGTAAGCAGGTGGAACACTGAAGCTTTCTTT
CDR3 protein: CASSQGVSRWNTEAFF

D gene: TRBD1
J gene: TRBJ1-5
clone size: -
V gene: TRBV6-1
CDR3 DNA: TGTGCCAGCAGTGAAACGGGACAGGGATATCAGCCCCAGCATTTT
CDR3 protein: CASSETGQGYQPQHF

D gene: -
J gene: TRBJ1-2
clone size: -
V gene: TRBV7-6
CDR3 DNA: TGTGCCAGCAGCCCACTACCAGGGACTGAGATGTGCAGAGAGACGGGAAACTGCTACACCTTC
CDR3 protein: CASSPLPGTEMCRETGNCYTF

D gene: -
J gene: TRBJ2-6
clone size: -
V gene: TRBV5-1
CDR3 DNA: TGCGCCAGCAGAGGTGGGGCAGCTGAGGCCAACGTCCTGACTTTC
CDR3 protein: CASRGGAAEANVLTF

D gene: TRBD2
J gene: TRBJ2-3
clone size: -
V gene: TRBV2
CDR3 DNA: TGTGCCAGCAGGGATCGCAGCGGGGGAGAGACAGATACGCAGTATTTT
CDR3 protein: CASRDRSGGETDTQYF

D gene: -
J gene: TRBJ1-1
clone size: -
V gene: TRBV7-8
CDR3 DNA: TGTGCCAGCAGCTTAGCATCGGGGAGAGGCACTGAAGCTTTCTTT
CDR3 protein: CASSLASGRGTEAFF

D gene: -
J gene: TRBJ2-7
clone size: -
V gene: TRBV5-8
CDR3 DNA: TGTGCCAGCAGCCTAGGACGGGGCGAGCAGTACTTC
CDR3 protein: CASSLGRGEQYF

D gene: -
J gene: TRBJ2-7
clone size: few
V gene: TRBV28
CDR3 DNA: TGTGCCAGCAGTCACAGGGTAGGCGAGCAGTACTTC
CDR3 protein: CASSHRVGEQYF

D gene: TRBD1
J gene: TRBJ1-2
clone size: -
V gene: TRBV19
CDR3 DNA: TGTGCCAGTAGTACCCCTAGGACAGGCGGAAGCTACACCTTC
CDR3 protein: CASSTPRTGGSYTF

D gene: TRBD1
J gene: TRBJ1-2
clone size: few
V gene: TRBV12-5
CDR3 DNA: TGTGCTAGTGGTTTGGTACGAGGGGACAGGGCCATCTATGGCTACACCTTC
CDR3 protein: CASGLVRGDRAIYGYTF

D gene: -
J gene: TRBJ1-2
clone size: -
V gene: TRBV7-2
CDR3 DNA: TGTGCCAGCAGCTTAGCCGTCACAGGGTCCGGCTACACCTTC
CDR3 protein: CASSLAVTGSGYTF

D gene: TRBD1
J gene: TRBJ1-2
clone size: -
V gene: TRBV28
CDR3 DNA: TGTGCCAGCAGTTTTACTGCACAGGGGGGGACGTATGGCTACACCTTC
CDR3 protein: CASSFTAQGGTYGYTF

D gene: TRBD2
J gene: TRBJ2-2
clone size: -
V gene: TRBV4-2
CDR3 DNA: TGTGCCAGCAGCCAGGGGGGACTAGCGGAGGACACCGGGGAGCTGTTTTTT
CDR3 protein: CASSQGGLAEDTGELFF

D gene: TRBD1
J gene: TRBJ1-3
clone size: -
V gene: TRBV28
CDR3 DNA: TGTGCCAGCAGTTTTGACGACAGGGAAGCTGGAAACACCATATATTTT
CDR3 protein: CASSFDDREAGNTIYF